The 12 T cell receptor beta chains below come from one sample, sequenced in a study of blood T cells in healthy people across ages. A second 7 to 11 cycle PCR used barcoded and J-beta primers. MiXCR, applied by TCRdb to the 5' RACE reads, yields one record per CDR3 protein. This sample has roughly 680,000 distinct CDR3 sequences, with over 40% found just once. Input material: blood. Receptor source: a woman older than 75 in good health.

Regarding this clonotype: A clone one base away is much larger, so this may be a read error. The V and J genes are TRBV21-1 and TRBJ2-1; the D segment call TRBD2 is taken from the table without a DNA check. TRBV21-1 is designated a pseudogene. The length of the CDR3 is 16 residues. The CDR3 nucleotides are TGTGCCAGCAGCAAGGGGGCCCTAGCGGAATACAATGAGCAGTTCTTC. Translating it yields CASSKGALAEYNEQFF.

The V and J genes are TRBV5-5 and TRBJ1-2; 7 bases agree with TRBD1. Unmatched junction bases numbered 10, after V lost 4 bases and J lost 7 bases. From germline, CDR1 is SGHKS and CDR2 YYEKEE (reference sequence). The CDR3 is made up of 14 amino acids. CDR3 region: CASSLLAGGSGYTF. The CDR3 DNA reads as TGTGCCAGCAGCCTTCTGGCAGGGGGTTCTGGCTACACCTTC.

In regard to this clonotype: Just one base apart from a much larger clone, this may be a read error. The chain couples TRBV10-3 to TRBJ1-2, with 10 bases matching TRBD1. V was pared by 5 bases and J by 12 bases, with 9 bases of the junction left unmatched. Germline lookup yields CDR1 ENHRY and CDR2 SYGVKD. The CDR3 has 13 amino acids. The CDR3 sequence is CAISREDRGSHTF. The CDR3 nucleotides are TGTGCCATCAGTCGGGAGGACAGGGGGAGCCACACCTTC.

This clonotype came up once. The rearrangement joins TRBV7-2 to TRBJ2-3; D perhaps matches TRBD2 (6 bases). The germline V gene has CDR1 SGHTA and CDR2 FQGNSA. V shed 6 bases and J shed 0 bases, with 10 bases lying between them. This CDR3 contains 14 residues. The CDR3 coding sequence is TGTGCCAGCAGTCGGGAGACAAGCACAGATACGCAGTATTTT. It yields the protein CASSRETSTDTQYF. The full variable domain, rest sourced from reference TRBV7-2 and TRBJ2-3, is GAGVSQSPSNKVTEKGKDVELRCDPISGHTALYWYRQSLGQGLEFLIYFQGNSAPDKSGLPSDRFSAERTGGSVSTLTIQRTQQEDSAVYLCASSRETSTDTQYFGPGTRLTVL.

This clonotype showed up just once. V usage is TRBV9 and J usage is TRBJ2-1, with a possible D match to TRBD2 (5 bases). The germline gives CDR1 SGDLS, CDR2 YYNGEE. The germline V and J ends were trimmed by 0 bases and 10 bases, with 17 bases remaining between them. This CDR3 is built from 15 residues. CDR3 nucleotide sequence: TGTGCCAGCAGCGTAGCGGGTATTCCGGGATGGGAGCAGTTCTTC. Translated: CASSVAGIPGWEQFF. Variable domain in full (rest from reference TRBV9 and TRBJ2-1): DSGVTQTPKHLITATGQRVTLRCSPRSGDLSVYWYQQSLDQGLQFLIQYYNGEERAKGNILERFSAQQFPDLHSELNLSSLELGDSALYFCASSVAGIPGWEQFFGPGTRLTVL.

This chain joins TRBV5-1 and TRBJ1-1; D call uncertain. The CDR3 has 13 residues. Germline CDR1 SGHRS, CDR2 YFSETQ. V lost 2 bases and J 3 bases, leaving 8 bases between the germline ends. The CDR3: CASSFGRDTEAFF. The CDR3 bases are TGCGCCAGCAGCTTCGGTCGGGACACTGAAGCTTTCTTT.

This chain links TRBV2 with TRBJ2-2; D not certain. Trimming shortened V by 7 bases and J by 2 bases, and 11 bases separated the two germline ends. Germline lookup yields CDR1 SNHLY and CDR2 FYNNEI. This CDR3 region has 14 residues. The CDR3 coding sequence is TGTGCCAGCATCGCGACACTAAACACCGGGGAGCTGTTTTTT. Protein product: CASIATLNTGELFF.

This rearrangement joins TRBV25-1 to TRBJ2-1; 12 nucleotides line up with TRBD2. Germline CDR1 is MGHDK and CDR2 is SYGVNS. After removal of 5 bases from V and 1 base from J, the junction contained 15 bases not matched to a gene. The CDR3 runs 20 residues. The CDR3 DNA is TGTGCCAGCAGTCACGGACTAGCGGGAAACCCAAATAGGTCCTACAATGAGCAGTTCTTC. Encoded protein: CASSHGLAGNPNRSYNEQFF.

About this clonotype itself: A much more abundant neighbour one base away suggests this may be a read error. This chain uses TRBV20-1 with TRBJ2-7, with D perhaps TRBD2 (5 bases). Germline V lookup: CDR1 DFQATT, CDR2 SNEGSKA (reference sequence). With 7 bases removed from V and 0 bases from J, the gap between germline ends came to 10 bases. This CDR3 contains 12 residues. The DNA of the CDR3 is TGCAGTGGAAGAGGACTCTCCTACGAGCAGTACTTC. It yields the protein CSGRGLSYEQYF.

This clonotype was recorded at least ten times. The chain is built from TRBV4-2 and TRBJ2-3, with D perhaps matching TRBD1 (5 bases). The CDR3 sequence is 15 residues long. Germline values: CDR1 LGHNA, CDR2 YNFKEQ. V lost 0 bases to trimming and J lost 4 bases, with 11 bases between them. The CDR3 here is CASSQEWGVPDTQYF. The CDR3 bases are TGTGCCAGCAGCCAAGAGTGGGGCGTCCCAGATACGCAGTATTTT.

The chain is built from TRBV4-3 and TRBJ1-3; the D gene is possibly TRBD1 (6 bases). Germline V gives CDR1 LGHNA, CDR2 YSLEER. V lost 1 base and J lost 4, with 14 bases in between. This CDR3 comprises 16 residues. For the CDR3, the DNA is TGCGCCAGCAGCCAAGCCCAAACAGGGACAGGAAACACCATATATTTT. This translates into CASSQAQTGTGNTIYF.

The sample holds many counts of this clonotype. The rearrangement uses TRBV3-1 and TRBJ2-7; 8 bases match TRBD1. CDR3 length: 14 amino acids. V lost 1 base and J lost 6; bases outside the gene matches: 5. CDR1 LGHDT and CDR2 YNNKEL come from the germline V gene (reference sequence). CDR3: CASSQAQGASEQYF. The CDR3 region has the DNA TGTGCCAGCAGCCAAGCTCAGGGGGCTAGCGAGCAGTACTTC.